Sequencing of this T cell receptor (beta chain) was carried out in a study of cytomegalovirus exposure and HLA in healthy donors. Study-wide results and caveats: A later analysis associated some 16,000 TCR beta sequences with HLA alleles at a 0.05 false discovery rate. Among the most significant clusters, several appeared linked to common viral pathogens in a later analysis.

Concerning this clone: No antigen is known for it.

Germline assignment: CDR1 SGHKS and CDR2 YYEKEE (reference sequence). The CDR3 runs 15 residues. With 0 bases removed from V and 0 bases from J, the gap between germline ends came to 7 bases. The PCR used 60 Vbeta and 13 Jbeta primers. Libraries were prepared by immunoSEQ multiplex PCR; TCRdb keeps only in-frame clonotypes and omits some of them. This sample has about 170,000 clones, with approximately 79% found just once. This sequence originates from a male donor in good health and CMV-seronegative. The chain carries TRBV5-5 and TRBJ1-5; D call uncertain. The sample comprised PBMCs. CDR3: CASSLDLYSNQPQHF. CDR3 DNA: TGTGCCAGCAGCTTGGACCTCTATAGCAATCAGCCCCAGCATTTT.